Here is one T cell receptor beta chain with its context. No antigen is known for it. This entry is derived from a study of vaccination effects on CD4 cells after COVID-19. Some clones are missing from TCRdb's copy, which holds only in-frame ones; the method was immunoSEQ multiplex PCR. The sample consists of 35,000 to 50,000 clones, around three quarters of them appearing once. Under the ViraFEST assay, PBMC were stimulated with viral peptide pools so that antigen-specific CD4+ T cells expanded. Sequencing was performed afterwards. Culture proceeded for roughly ten days, and CD4+ T cells were then isolated. Vaccinated participants had no history of SARS-CoV-2 infection and tested negative for nucleocapsid antibodies. The CDR3 runs 14 residues. V lost 11 bases to trimming and J lost 1 base, with 17 bases between them. Germline V gene data show CDR1 as SNHLY and CDR2 as FYNNEI. Overall study results and limits: Early post-infection timepoints were missing from the study, which also had few convalescent patients. Pronounced clonal contraction occurred in clones induced by infection and by vaccine late after vaccination.

This TCR was recovered from a human donor who received a COVID-19 vaccine. The source was CD4+ T cells from PBMCs cultured with SARS-CoV-2 spike peptides, collected before COVID-19 vaccination. V is TRBV2 and J is TRBJ1-1, with no clear D. The CDR3 region is CAERNGVTNTEAFF. The CDR3 DNA sequence: TGTGCCGAACGGAACGGGGTGACGAACACTGAAGCTTTCTTT.